This TCR beta chain was sequenced in a study of cytomegalovirus exposure and HLA in healthy donors. Study conclusions and caveats: In a later analysis, specific HLA alleles were associated with 15,000 to 20,000 TCR beta sequences at a 0.05 false discovery rate. Investigators reported 150 to 200 TCR beta chains as tied to cytomegalovirus. Reported performance of the classifier showed diagnosis of cytomegalovirus status with high specificity and sensitivity. Specific recognition of CMV antigens was confirmed in vitro for three chains (all CMV-associated).

As to this clone: What it binds is not known.

The PCR was carried out with 60 Vbeta primers and 13 Jbeta primers. Repertoires were generated with immunoSEQ multiplex PCR, while TCRdb's copy carries only in-frame clones and drops some. The table includes about 200,000 clones, 82% detected once. Trimming cost V 5 bases and J 1 base, with 6 bases left between them. The CDR3 sequence is 13 residues long. Germline V lookup: CDR1 SNHLY, CDR2 FYNNEI. The receptor's source is a woman in her forties or fifties in good health and CMV-seropositive. The chain is built from TRBV2 and TRBJ1-5; D unresolved. Sequences were obtained from PBMCs. The CDR3 DNA follows: TGTGCCAGCAGTTGGCACAGCAATCAGCCCCAGCATTTT. It encodes CASSWHSNQPQHF.